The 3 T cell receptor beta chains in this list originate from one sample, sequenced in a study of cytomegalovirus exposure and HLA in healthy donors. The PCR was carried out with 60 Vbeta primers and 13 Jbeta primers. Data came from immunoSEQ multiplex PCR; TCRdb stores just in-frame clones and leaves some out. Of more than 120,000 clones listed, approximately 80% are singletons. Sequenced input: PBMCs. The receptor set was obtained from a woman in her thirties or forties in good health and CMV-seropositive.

The CDR3 sequence is CASSQGDNYGYTF. The CDR3 DNA sequence: TGTGCCAGCTCTCAGGGGGATAACTATGGCTACACCTTC. The chain employs TRBV6-1 and TRBJ1-2; 7 bases line up with TRBD1. V was clipped by 8 bases and J by 1 base; unmatched bases: 4. The V gene's germline CDR1 is MNHNS and CDR2 SASEGT. The CDR3 contains 13 residues.

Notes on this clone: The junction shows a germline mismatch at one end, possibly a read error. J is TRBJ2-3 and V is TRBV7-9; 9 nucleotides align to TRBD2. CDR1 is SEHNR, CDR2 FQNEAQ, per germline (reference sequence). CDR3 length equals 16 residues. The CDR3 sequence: CSSSPLAGARTDTQYF. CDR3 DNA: TGTTCCAGCAGCCCATTAGCGGGAGCAAGGACAGATACGCAGTATTTT.

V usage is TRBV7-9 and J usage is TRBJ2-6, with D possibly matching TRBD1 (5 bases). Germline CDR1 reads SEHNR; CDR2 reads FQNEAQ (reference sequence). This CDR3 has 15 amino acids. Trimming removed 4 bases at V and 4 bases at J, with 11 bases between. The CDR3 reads CASSSPRAGANVLTF. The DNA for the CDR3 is TGTGCCAGCAGCTCCCCCAGGGCGGGGGCCAACGTCCTGACTTTC.